Here is one T cell receptor (beta chain) with its context. Its specificity is not known. The data originate from a study of radiation and T cells in renal cell carcinoma. Study observations and caveats: No pretreatment tumor biopsies were available for baseline clonotypes.

The V end was cut by 5 bases, the J end by 2 bases, with 16 bases between. Germline-derived CDR1 and CDR2 are SGHNT and YENEEA. This CDR3 is 15 amino acids long. As for time point: blood 4 weeks post-SBRT, at nephrectomy. Indicated treatment: 15 Gy SBRT to primary tumor, nephrectomy 4 weeks later. Nephrectomy followed 15 Gy stereotactic body radiation by 4 weeks. The tumor was a clear cell renal cell carcinoma. This table comes from immunoSEQ multiplex PCR, and its TCRdb copy is limited to in-frame clones, with some not included. This repertoire shows 97,000 or so clones, more than 65% found once; its top ten account for approximately 7.7%.

The receptor comes from a man in his sixties with renal cell carcinoma. Material: blood, obtained from a patient whose treatment included radiotherapy and nephrectomy. The chain links TRBV11-3 to TRBJ2-7; maybe TRBD1 (5 bases). The CDR3 is CASSLGHLGPYEQYF. The CDR3 coding sequence is TGTGCCAGCAGCCTCGGACACCTAGGCCCCTACGAGCAGTACTTC.